This T cell receptor beta chain was identified during a study of shared clonotypes between healthy human individuals. Cells designated naive CD8 were CD45RO-negative and were positively selected for CCR7, with terminally differentiated effector memory CD45RA+ cells excluded. The germline gives CDR1 SGHDT, CDR2 YYEEEE. The CDR3 sequence is 13 residues long. The ends were cut back, 2 bases at V and 3 bases at J, with 6 bases in the middle. About this clone: Its antigen is currently unknown.

Once extracted for a subset, genomic DNA was divided evenly among several immunoSEQ plates. Produced via immunoSEQ multiplex PCR; TCRdb's table is partial and in-frame only. The sample records approximately 590,000 clones, 95% to 96% being singletons. Overall study findings and caveats: Enrolling few donors narrowed the genetic and exposure-history diversity that was represented. Clonotype sharing among donors was expected to depend on sequencing depth.

This sequence originates from a woman in her 30s in good health. Sequenced input: naive CD8+ T cells sorted from blood. The rearrangement links TRBV5-6 to TRBJ2-1, with D possibly being TRBD1 (5 bases). Here the CDR3 reads CASSLQDYNEQFF. For the CDR3, the DNA is TGTGCCAGCAGCTTACAGGACTACAATGAGCAGTTCTTC.